The rows below give T cell receptor beta chains drawn from one sample of a study of T-cell memory formation after mild COVID-19. TCRdb processed the 5' RACE reads anew with MiXCR; each CDR3 protein has one entry. This sample has about 400,000 distinct CDR3 sequences; about 22% occur once, and the top ten carry around 13%. The sample consisted of PBMCs or a T cell subset sorted from them (not recorded which). These TCRs come from an adult woman who had mild COVID-19 (a few samples of this study predate the infection). Cell type and time point are not known. CDR3s include the opening cysteine and the closing phenylalanine or tryptophan. The order of the fields is V gene, D gene, clone size, J gene, CDR3 DNA, CDR3 protein. A D gene is named only where the DNA matches it firmly. Where a row states a size, it is once, few, many or the class of an expanded clone; other rows omit it.

>TRBV11-3|-|once|TRBJ2-3
TGTGCCAGCAGCTTAGGTACCGGGGGCCCTAGCACAGATACGCAGTATTTT
CASSLGTGGPSTDTQYF
>TRBV5-1|-|few|TRBJ1-6
TGCGCCAGCAGCCCCTCCTCGTTGGATTCACCCCTCCACTTT
CASSPSSLDSPLHF
>TRBV27|TRBD2|-|TRBJ2-2
TGTGCCAGCAGTTTTTTAGCGGGGGGCCCGGCGAACACCGGGGAGCTGTTTTTT
CASSFLAGGPANTGELFF
>TRBV18|-|-|TRBJ2-3
TGTGCCAGCTCTCCCCCGCCAAGACTAGTGGCAGATACGCAGTATTTT
CASSPPPRLVADTQYF
>TRBV12-3/TRBV12-4|TRBD2|-|TRBJ2-1
TGTGCCAGCAGTACCGGGACTAGCGGGAGAAATGAGCAGTTCTTC
CASSTGTSGRNEQFF
>TRBV6-5|-|few|TRBJ2-7
TGTGCCAGCAGTTACTTCCCTGCCAGGGACATCTCCTACGAGCAGTACTTC
CASSYFPARDISYEQYF
>TRBV4-2|-|few|TRBJ2-3
TGTGCCAGCAGCCAAGAATTCCCCGGGGGCCATACGCAGTATTTT
CASSQEFPGGHTQYF
>TRBV2|-|-|TRBJ1-5
TGTGCCAGCAGTGGAGACGGCTACCTTCGGCCCCAGCATTTT
CASSGDGYLRPQHF
>TRBV12-3/TRBV12-4|-|-|TRBJ1-1
TGTGCCAGCAGCTCCATGGGGGTGGGGGGGGAAACTGAAGCTTTCTTT
CASSSMGVGGETEAFF
>TRBV9|TRBD1|-|TRBJ2-2
TGTGCCAGCAGCGTAGTAGGGACAGGGTTTGCCGGGGAGCTGTTTTTT
CASSVVGTGFAGELFF
>TRBV7-2|TRBD1|-|TRBJ1-2
TGTGCCAGCAGCTTAGGGACAGGGGCGGGCTATGGCTACACCTTC
CASSLGTGAGYGYTF
>TRBV7-2|-|-|TRBJ1-1
TGTGCCAGCAGCTGGTTAGGGGGGAACACTGAAGCTTTCTTT
CASSWLGGNTEAFF
>TRBV20-1|-|few|TRBJ2-7
TGCAGTGCTAGAGACCGGCAGGGAAGTTCGGACGAGCAGTACTTC
CSARDRQGSSDEQYF
>TRBV20-1|-|few|TRBJ1-5
TGCAGTGCCGCGGGGCCCGAATATAGCAATCAGCCCCAGCATTTT
CSAAGPEYSNQPQHF
>TRBV7-9|TRBD1|-|TRBJ2-1
TGTGCCAGCAGCCCGGGACAGACCTACAATGAGCAGTTCTTC
CASSPGQTYNEQFF
>TRBV28|TRBD1|few|TRBJ2-7
TGTGCCAGCAGACAGACAGGGGCTCTCTACGAGCAGTACTTC
CASRQTGALYEQYF
>TRBV2|TRBD1|-|TRBJ2-7
TGTGCCAGCAAACCGGGACAGGGATTCTACGAGCAGTACTTC
CASKPGQGFYEQYF
>TRBV5-6|TRBD2|many|TRBJ2-3
TGTGCCAGCAGCTCACTAGCGGGGCCAACAGATACGCAGTATTTT
CASSSLAGPTDTQYF
>TRBV20-1|-|-|TRBJ1-2
TGCAGTGATAGAGGACGCGGGGGCGACTATGGCTACACCTTC
CSDRGRGGDYGYTF
>TRBV7-2|TRBD2|-|TRBJ2-1
TGTGCCAGCAGCCACGGGACTAGCGGCGGTGGGGAGCAGTTCTTC
CASSHGTSGGGEQFF
>TRBV19|-|few|TRBJ2-3
TGTGCCAGTACTGCGGATGATACGCAGTATTTT
CASTADDTQYF
>TRBV5-1|TRBD1|-|TRBJ2-7
TGCGCCAGCAGCTTGGATCCGGGACAGGACCCCTGCGAGCAGTACTTC
CASSLDPGQDPCEQYF
>TRBV2|-|-|TRBJ1-2
TGTGCCAGCAGTGAATCTCGGGACCGCTTGAGCTACACCTTC
CASSESRDRLSYTF
>TRBV29-1|-|few|TRBJ1-2
TGCAGCGTCCGATCTCTCTATGGCTACACCTTC
CSVRSLYGYTF
>TRBV24-1|TRBD1|-|TRBJ1-3
TGTGCCACCAGTGCCGAGTTGACAGGGTTCCTCTCTGGAAACACCATATATTTT
CATSAELTGFLSGNTIYF
>TRBV14|-|-|TRBJ2-7
TGTGCCAGCAGCCAATCCCTCGAGCAGTACTTC
CASSQSLEQYF
>TRBV7-9|TRBD1|few|TRBJ1-5
TGTGCCAGCAGCCAACAGGGGTCCCGGCCCCAGCATTTT
CASSQQGSRPQHF
>TRBV4-1|-|-|TRBJ2-7
TGCGCCAGCAGCCAAGATTGGGTACCTCGGGTCGTCCTACAGTACTTC
CASSQDWVPRVVLQYF
>TRBV24-1|-|-|TRBJ2-1
TGTGCCACCAGTGGCGGGGGCGCCTACAATGAGCAGTTCTTC
CATSGGGAYNEQFF
>TRBV30|TRBD1|-|TRBJ2-3
TGTGCCTGGAGTATCGGAACAGGGGGAACAGATACGCAGTATTTT
CAWSIGTGGTDTQYF
>TRBV7-6|-|-|TRBJ2-5
TGTGCCAGCAGCTTAGGAGGAGTTCCGGAGACCCAGTACTTC
CASSLGGVPETQYF
>TRBV7-9|TRBD1|-|TRBJ2-1
TGTGCCAGCAGCCCAGGGACAGCAAGCTCCTACAATGAGCAGTTCTTC
CASSPGTASSYNEQFF
>TRBV6-5|TRBD1|-|TRBJ1-4
TGTGCCAGCAGTTTGGTTACAAACAGGGGGCAGGGGAAACTGTTTTTT
CASSLVTNRGQGKLFF
>TRBV5-6|-|-|TRBJ2-7
TGTGCCAGCAGCTATGGTAACGGTGTGAACTACGAGCAGTACTTC
CASSYGNGVNYEQYF
>TRBV19|-|few|TRBJ2-1
TGTGCCAGTAGTATCAAGAGCTCCTACAATGAGCAGTTCTTC
CASSIKSSYNEQFF
>TRBV6-5|TRBD2|-|TRBJ2-7
TGTGCCAGCACCTCTACGGGGACTAGCGGGAGAAGAGGGGAGCAGTACTTC
CASTSTGTSGRRGEQYF
>TRBV24-1|-|-|TRBJ1-1
TGTGCCACCAGTCCGGGACCCTCGGGGACGAACACTGAAGCTTTCTTT
CATSPGPSGTNTEAFF
>TRBV29-1|-|few|TRBJ2-3
TGCAGCGTTGAAGAGGAGGGCAGCTACGGGAGAGGCACAGATACGCAGTATTTT
CSVEEEGSYGRGTDTQYF
>TRBV10-3|TRBD2|-|TRBJ2-1
TGTGCCATCAGTGACCTCGCCGGGAAGCTAGCGGGGAGCTCCTACAATGAGCAGTTCTTC
CAISDLAGKLAGSSYNEQFF
>TRBV4-2|-|-|TRBJ2-4
TGTGCCAGCAGCCCCGTGACAGCCGCCAAAAACATTCAGTACTTC
CASSPVTAAKNIQYF
>TRBV18|-|many|TRBJ1-5
TGTGCCAGCTCACCCGCGCCGATGGATCAGCCCCAGCATTTT
CASSPAPMDQPQHF
>TRBV29-1|-|-|TRBJ2-7
TGCAGCGTTGAAGGTGGGGTCTCCTACGAGCAGTACTTC
CSVEGGVSYEQYF
>TRBV29-1|TRBD2|-|TRBJ2-5
TGCAGCGTAGCCGGGACTAGCGGGAGGTTTTGGGAGACCCAGTACTTC
CSVAGTSGRFWETQYF
>TRBV12-3/TRBV12-4|TRBD2|few|TRBJ2-4
TGTGCCAGCAGGAAGAGCCTGGGAGGGACCATCGCTAAGACGGCCAAAAACATTCAGTACTTC
CASRKSLGGTIAKTAKNIQYF
>TRBV25-1|TRBD1|few|TRBJ1-2
TGTGCCAGCAGTGAATCCAGGACAGGGAAGGGCTATGGCTACACCTTC
CASSESRTGKGYGYTF
>TRBV11-2|TRBD2|-|TRBJ2-1
TGTGCCAGCAGCTTAGAGGTAGCGGGGGGTAGGAATGAGCAGTTCTTC
CASSLEVAGGRNEQFF
>TRBV19|-|-|TRBJ1-2
TGTGCCAGTAGTATGAAGGCCAACTATGGCTACACCTTC
CASSMKANYGYTF
>TRBV14|-|-|TRBJ1-1
TGTGCCAGCAGCCCGAGACACAGGAACACTGAAGCTTTCTTT
CASSPRHRNTEAFF
>TRBV10-3|-|-|TRBJ2-2
TGTGCCATCAGTGGGACAGTAGGGATCGGACTGTTTTTT
CAISGTVGIGLFF
>TRBV12-3/TRBV12-4|-|-|TRBJ1-2
TGTGCCAGCAGTTTACCGGGTCAGGCTTATGGCTACACCTTC
CASSLPGQAYGYTF
>TRBV3-1|-|-|TRBJ2-7
TGTGCCAGCAGCCTACAGTCTGTTGGGTCCTACGAGCAGTACTTC
CASSLQSVGSYEQYF